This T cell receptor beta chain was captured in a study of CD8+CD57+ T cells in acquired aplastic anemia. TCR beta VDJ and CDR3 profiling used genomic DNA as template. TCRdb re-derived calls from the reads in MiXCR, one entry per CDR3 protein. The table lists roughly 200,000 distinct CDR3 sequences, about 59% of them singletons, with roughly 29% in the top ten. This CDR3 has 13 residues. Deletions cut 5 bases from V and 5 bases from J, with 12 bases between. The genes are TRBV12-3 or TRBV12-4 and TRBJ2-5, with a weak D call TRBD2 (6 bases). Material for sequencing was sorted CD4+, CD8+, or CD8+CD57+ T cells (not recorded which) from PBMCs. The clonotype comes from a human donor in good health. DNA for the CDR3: TGTGCCAGCAGTCCGGGACTTTCGGAGACCCAGTACTTC. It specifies CASSPGLSETQYF.